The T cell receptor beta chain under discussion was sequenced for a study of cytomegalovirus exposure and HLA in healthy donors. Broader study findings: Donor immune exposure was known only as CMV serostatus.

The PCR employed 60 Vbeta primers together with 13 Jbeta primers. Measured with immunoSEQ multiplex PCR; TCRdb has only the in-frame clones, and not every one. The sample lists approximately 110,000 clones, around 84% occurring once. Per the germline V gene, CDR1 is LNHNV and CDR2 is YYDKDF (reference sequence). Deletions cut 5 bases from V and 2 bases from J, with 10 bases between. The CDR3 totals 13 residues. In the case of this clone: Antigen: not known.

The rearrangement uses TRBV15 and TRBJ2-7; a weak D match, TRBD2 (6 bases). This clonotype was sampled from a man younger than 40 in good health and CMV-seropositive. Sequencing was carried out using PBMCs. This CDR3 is CATSGGAPYEQYF. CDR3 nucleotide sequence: TGTGCCACCAGCGGCGGGGCCCCCTACGAGCAGTACTTC.